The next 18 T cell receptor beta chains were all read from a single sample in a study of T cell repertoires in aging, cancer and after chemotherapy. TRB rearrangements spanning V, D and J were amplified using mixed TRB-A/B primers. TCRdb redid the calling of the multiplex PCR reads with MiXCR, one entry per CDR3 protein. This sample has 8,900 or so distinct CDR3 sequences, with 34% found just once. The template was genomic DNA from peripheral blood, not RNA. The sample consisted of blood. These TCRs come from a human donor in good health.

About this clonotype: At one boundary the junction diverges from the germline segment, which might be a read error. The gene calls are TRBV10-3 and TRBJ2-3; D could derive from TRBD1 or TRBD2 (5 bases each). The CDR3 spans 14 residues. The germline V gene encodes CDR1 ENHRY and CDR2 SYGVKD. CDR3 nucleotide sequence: TGTGCCATCAGTGGGGGACCCCGCACAAATACGCAGTATTTT. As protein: CAISGGPRTNTQYF.

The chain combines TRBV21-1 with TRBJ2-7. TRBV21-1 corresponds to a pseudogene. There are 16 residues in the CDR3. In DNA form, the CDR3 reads TGTGCCAGCAGCAAAGTCGTCCGACGATTATTCGACGAGCAGTACGTC. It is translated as CASSKVVRRLFDEQYV.

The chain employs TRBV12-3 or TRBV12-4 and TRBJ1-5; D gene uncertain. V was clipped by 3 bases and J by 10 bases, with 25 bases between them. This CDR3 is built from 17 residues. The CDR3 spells CASSFGLAGPLIQPQHF. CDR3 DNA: TGTGCCAGCAGTTTTGGGCTCGCAGGACCCCTAATCCAACCCCAGCATTTT.

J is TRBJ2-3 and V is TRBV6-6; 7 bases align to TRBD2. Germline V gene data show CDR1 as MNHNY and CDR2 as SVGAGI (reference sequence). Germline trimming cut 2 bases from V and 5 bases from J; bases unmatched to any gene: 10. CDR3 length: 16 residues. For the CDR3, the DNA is TGTGCCAGCAGTTACAGGCCGAGCGGGGTAGGAGATACGCAGTATTTT. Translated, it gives CASSYRPSGVGDTQYF.

CDR3 DNA sequence: TGTGCCAGCAGTTACTCGGACAGCTCCTACGAGCAGTACGTC. It specifies CASSYSDSSYEQYV. The rearrangement uses TRBV6-2 or TRBV6-3 and TRBJ2-7, with D maybe TRBD1 (6 bases). From germline, CDR1 is MNHEY and CDR2 SVGEGT. The length of the CDR3 is 14 residues. Trimming took 0 bases from V and 0 from J, leaving 6 bases between them.

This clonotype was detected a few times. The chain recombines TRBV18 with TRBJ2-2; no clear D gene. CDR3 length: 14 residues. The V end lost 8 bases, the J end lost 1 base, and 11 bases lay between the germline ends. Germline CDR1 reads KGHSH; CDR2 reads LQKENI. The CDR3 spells CASIPERNTGELFF. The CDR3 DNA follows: TGTGCCAGCATCCCTGAGCGGAACACCGGGGAGCTGTTTTTT.

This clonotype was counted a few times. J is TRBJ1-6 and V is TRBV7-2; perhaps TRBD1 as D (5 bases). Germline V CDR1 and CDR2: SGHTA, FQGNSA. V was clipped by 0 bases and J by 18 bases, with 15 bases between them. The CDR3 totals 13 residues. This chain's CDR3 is CASSLAGTRHHHF. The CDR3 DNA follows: TGTGCCAGCAGCTTAGCGGGGACCCGCCACCACCACTTT.

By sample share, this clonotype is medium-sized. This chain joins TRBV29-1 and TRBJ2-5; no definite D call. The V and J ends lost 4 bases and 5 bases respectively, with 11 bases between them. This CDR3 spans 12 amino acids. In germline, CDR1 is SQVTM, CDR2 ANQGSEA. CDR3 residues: CSVAAVDETQYF. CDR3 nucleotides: TGCAGCGTTGCTGCGGTTGACGAGACCCAGTACTTC.

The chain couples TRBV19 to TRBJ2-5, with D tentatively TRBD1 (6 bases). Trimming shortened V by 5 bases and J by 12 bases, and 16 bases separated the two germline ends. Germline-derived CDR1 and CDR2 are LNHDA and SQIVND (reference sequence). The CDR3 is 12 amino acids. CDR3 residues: CASSAIQGVEYF. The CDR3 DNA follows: TGTGCCAGTAGTGCGATACAGGGAGTGGAGTACTTC.

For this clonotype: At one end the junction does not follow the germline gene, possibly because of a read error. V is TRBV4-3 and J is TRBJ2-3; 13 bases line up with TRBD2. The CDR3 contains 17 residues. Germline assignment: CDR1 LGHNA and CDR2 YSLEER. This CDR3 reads CASSQVLLAGGVDTQYF. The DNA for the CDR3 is TGTGCCAGCAGCCAAGTCCTACTAGCGGGGGGGGTAGATACGCAGTATTTT.

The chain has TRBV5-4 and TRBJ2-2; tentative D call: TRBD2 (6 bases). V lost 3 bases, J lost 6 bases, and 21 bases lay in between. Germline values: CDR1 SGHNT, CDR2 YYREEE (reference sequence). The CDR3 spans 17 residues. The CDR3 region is CASSSDLGRTGAGELFF. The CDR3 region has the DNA TGTGCCAGCAGCTCGGACCTGGGAAGAACGGGAGCCGGGGAGCTGTTTTTT.

CDR3 amino acids: CASSLVKLAGGLDEQFF. For the CDR3, the DNA is TGTGCCAGCAGTTTGGTCAAACTAGCGGGGGGGCTGGATGAGCAGTTCTTC. This rearrangement joins TRBV12-3 or TRBV12-4 to TRBJ2-1; 13 bases are shared with TRBD2. The J segment lost 8 bases and the V segment lost 3 bases, leaving 10 bases of the junction unmatched. CDR3 length: 17 residues.

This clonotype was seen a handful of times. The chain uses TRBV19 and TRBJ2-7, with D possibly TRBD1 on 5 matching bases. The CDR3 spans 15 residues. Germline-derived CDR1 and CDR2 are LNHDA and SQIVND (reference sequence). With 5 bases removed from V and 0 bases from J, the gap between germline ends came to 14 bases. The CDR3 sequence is CASSWGDSYSYEQYF. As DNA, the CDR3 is TGTGCCAGTAGTTGGGGCGATTCGTACTCCTACGAGCAGTACTTC.

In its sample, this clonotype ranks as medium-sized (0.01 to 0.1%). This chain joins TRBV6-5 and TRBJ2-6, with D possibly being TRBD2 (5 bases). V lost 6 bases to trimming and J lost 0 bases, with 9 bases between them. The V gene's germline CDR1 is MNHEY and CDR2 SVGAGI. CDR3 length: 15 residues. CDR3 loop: CASSLRGSGANVLTF. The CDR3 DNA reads TGTGCCAGCAGCCTACGGGGCTCTGGGGCCAACGTCCTGACTTTC.

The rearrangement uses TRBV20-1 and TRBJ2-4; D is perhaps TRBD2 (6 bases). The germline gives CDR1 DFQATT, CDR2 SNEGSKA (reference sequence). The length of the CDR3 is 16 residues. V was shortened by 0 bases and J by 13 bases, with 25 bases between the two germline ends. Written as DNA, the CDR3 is TGCAGTGCTAGAGATCTGGCTTACACTAGCACAGATACGCAGTACTTC. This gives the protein CSARDLAYTSTDTQYF.

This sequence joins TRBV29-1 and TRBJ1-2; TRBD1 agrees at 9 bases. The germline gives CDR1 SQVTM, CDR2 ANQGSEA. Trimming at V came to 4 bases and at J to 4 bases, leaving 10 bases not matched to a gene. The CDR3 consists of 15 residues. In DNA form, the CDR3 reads TGCAGCGTTGCCAAATGGGGACAGGGCGGCTATGGCTACACCTTC. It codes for CSVAKWGQGGYGYTF.

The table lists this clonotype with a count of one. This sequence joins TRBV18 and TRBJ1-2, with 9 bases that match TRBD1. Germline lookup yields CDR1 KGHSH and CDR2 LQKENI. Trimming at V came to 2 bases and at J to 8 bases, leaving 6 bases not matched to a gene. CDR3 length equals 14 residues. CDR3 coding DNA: TGTGCCAGCTCACCAGGAGGGACAGGGTCCGGCTACACCTTC. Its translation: CASSPGGTGSGYTF.

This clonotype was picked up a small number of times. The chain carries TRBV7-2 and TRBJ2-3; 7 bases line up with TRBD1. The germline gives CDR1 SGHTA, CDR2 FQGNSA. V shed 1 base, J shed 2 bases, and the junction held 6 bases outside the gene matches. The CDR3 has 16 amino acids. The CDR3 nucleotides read TGTGCCAGCAGCTTAGGCAGGGGGTACGACACAGATACGCAGTATTTT. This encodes CASSLGRGYDTDTQYF.